This T cell receptor beta chain was documented in a study of blood T cell repertoires in COVID-19. Looking at the study overall: Samples came from the United States, Italy and Spain, spanning acute and convalescent COVID-19.

Data came from immunoSEQ multiplex PCR; TCRdb stores just in-frame clones and leaves some out. The table includes about 54,000 clones, just over 90% detected once. Germline V gene data show CDR1 as LGHNT and CDR2 as FRNRAP. V dropped 1 base and J dropped 7 bases, with 5 bases sitting between them. The CDR3 is 12 residues long. Input material: peripheral blood. This TCR derives from a woman aged 40 to 50 with active COVID-19. The V call is TRBV12-5, the J call TRBJ1-5, with unresolved D. The CDR3 DNA is TGTGCTAGTGGTTTGGGACTCCAGCCCCAGCATTTT. Protein product: CASGLGLQPQHF.